Following are 30 T cell receptor beta chains from one sample sequenced in a study of T-cell memory formation after mild COVID-19. Via MiXCR, TCRdb re-called the 5' RACE reads, giving one row per CDR3 protein. The profile covers some 150,000 distinct CDR3 sequences, with over 15% appearing a single time and around 2.4% taken by the ten largest. Sequenced input: PBMCs or a T cell subset sorted from them (not recorded which). The origin of the receptors is an adult woman who had mild COVID-19 (a few samples of this study predate the infection). Cell type and time point are not known.

This clonotype was observed at least ten times. This chain uses TRBV24-1 with TRBJ2-7; D is undetermined. With 5 bases removed from V and 1 base from J, the gap between germline ends came to 5 bases. Germline V gene lookup returns CDR1 KGHDR and CDR2 SFDVKD. The CDR3 loop spans 12 amino acids. DNA of the CDR3: TGTGCCACCAGTGCCGGATCCTACGAGCAGTACTTC. Translated: CATSAGSYEQYF.

This chain uses TRBV5-1 with TRBJ1-1; D is uncertain. Between the trimmed V and J ends, which lost 0 bases and 9 bases, there was a span of 12 bases. This CDR3 is built from 13 residues. Germline CDR1 SGHRS, CDR2 YFSETQ. Here the CDR3 reads CASSLGGGDKAFF. The DNA of the CDR3 is TGCGCCAGCAGCTTGGGAGGCGGGGATAAAGCTTTCTTT.

The chain links TRBV9 to TRBJ1-5, with D maybe TRBD1 (6 bases). CDR3 length: 15 residues. CDR1 is SGDLS, CDR2 YYNGEE, per germline. The germline V and J ends were trimmed by 2 bases and 3 bases, with 12 bases remaining between them. This chain's CDR3 is CASSVDGQHNQPQHF. The DNA for the CDR3 is TGTGCCAGCAGCGTCGACGGACAGCACAATCAGCCCCAGCATTTT.

This clonotype was detected a few times. This chain links TRBV29-1 with TRBJ2-2, with TRBD2 matching 9 bases. The V segment lost 1 base and the J segment 15 bases; nucleotides outside the gene matches: 6. Germline V gene data show CDR1 as SQVTM and CDR2 as ANQGSEA. This CDR3 is built from 12 residues. CDR3: CSVEVLAGGMFF. DNA for the CDR3: TGCAGCGTTGAAGTACTAGCGGGTGGGATGTTTTTT.

This clonotype was recorded a few times. The rearrangement links TRBV7-2 to TRBJ2-5, with TRBD1 matching over 8 bases. Germline V gives CDR1 SGHTA, CDR2 FQGNSA. Trimming took 6 bases from V and 2 from J; bases not matched to a gene: 5. This CDR3 contains 14 residues. This chain's CDR3 is CASRIRQGQETQYF. CDR3 nucleotides: TGTGCCAGCAGAATAAGACAGGGGCAAGAGACCCAGTACTTC.

This clonotype has just a few counts. The V and J genes are TRBV12-3 or TRBV12-4 and TRBJ2-7; 10 bases are a match to TRBD1. V lost 6 bases and J lost 12; bases outside the gene matches: 8. The CDR3 sequence is 12 residues long. Here the CDR3 DNA reads TGTGCCAGCAGACCCGGACAGGGGGTGTCGTACTTC. Residues: CASRPGQGVSYF.

The chain joins TRBV4-3 to TRBJ2-6; TRBD2 matches at 13 bases. Trimming removed 4 bases from V and 1 base from J; junction bases left unmatched: 7. CDR3 size: 19 residues. Germline CDR1 and CDR2: LGHNA and YSLEER. The CDR3 DNA is TGCGCCAGCAGCCTCGGACTAGCGGGAGTCGAATCTGGGGCCAACGTCCTGACTTTC. Its translation: CASSLGLAGVESGANVLTF.

The table lists this clonotype with a few counts. This chain joins TRBV7-3 and TRBJ2-3; D is perhaps TRBD1 (6 bases). V gave up 3 bases and J gave up 2 bases, with 9 bases separating them. The CDR3 sequence is 14 residues long. CDR1 and CDR2 (germline): SGHTA, FQGTGA. As DNA, the CDR3 is TGTGCCAGCAGCTTGGACAGAAACACAGATACGCAGTATTTT. This gives the protein CASSLDRNTDTQYF.

V and J are TRBV12-3 or TRBV12-4 and TRBJ2-1; TRBD2 matches at 10 bases. The CDR3 spans 15 residues. V trimming: 3 bases; J trimming: 2 bases; junction bases outside the gene matches: 1. The CDR3 sequence is CASSFLAGAYNEQFF. As DNA, the CDR3 is TGTGCCAGCAGTTTCCTAGCGGGGGCCTACAATGAGCAGTTCTTC.

This clonotype was seen many times. This chain uses TRBV7-8 with TRBJ2-3; D is undetermined. The germline V gene has CDR1 SGHVS and CDR2 FQNEAQ. This CDR3 is 15 amino acids long. Between the trimmed V and J ends, which lost 6 bases and 1 base, there was a span of 14 bases. The CDR3 region has the DNA TGTGCCAGCAGTACCTACGGCTCACGCACAGATACGCAGTATTTT. This translates into CASSTYGSRTDTQYF.

V gene TRBV5-1 combines with J gene TRBJ2-1; D is unclear. The V gene's germline CDR1 is SGHRS and CDR2 YFSETQ. The CDR3 sequence is 11 residues long. Trimming took 5 bases from V and 4 from J, leaving 4 bases between them. CDR3 nucleotides: TGCGCCAGCAGTTGGTACAATGAGCAGTTCTTC. This codes for CASSWYNEQFF.

This clonotype was recorded a few times. The chain employs TRBV5-1 and TRBJ1-4, with D perhaps TRBD1 (6 bases). The V end lost 0 bases, the J end lost 6 bases, and 12 bases lay between the germline ends. The CDR3 consists of 15 residues. Germline CDR1 reads SGHRS; CDR2 reads YFSETQ. The DNA for the CDR3 is TGCGCCAGCAGCTTGGTCGGGGGGGCCGATGAAAAACTGTTTTTT. Residues: CASSLVGGADEKLFF.

V gene TRBV12-3 or TRBV12-4 combines with J gene TRBJ2-3; possibly TRBD2 for D (5 bases). V dropped 3 bases and J dropped 1 base, with 11 bases sitting between them. The CDR3 is 15 amino acids. CDR3 residues: CASSFTSSRTDTQYF. CDR3 sequence (DNA): TGTGCCAGCAGTTTCACTAGTAGCCGCACAGATACGCAGTATTTT.

V and J are TRBV5-1 and TRBJ2-7; no clear D gene. V lost 4 bases and J lost 0, with 17 bases in between. Germline V gene data show CDR1 as SGHRS and CDR2 as YFSETQ. The CDR3 covers 16 residues. The CDR3, as DNA: TGCGCCAGCAGCCAGGAAGTGTCCCTCTTCTCCTACGAGCAGTACTTC. Encoded protein: CASSQEVSLFSYEQYF.

J is TRBJ2-1 and V is TRBV7-2; no firm D call. This CDR3 region has 13 residues. V lost 5 bases and J lost 8, with 13 bases in between. Germline V gene sequence: CDR1 SGHTA, CDR2 FQGNSA. Written as DNA, the CDR3 is TGTGCCAGCAGCGTTCAAACTGAAGATGAGCAGTTCTTC. Its translation: CASSVQTEDEQFF.

This clonotype was recorded a few times. The chain employs TRBV15 and TRBJ2-3; D remains unclear. V was shortened by 2 bases and J by 0 bases, with 0 bases between the two germline ends. CDR3 length: 12 residues. Germline CDR1 LNHNV, CDR2 YYDKDF (reference sequence). DNA for the CDR3: TGTGCCACCAGCAGAAGCACAGATACGCAGTATTTT. This sequence encodes CATSRSTDTQYF.

V is TRBV5-5 and J is TRBJ1-1; D is unresolved. The CDR3 is 14 residues long. Germline CDR1 is SGHKS and CDR2 is YYEKEE (reference sequence). The germline V and J ends were trimmed by 1 base and 2 bases, with 9 bases remaining between them. CDR3 residues: CASSLQTGNTEAFF. CDR3 nucleotide sequence: TGTGCCAGCAGCTTGCAAACTGGAAACACTGAAGCTTTCTTT.

The chain links TRBV24-1 to TRBJ1-5, with D uncertain. The germline V and J ends were trimmed by 2 bases and 2 bases, with 9 bases remaining between them. The CDR3 has 15 amino acids. Germline CDR1 reads KGHDR; CDR2 reads SFDVKD. The CDR3 sequence: CATSDSAWGNQPQHF. The CDR3 DNA sequence: TGTGCCACCAGTGATTCGGCATGGGGCAATCAGCCCCAGCATTTT.

This rearrangement joins TRBV7-9 to TRBJ2-7; 9 bases are a match to TRBD1. CDR1 and CDR2 from the germline V gene are SEHNR and FQNEAQ (reference sequence). This CDR3 region has 16 residues. V shed 5 bases and J 1 base; nucleotides not matched to a gene: 9. The CDR3 DNA reads TGTGCCAGCAGCGCCTCCGGGGACAGGGCTTCCTACGAGCAGTACTTC. It yields the protein CASSASGDRASYEQYF.

A single count supports this clonotype. The V call is TRBV7-2, the J call TRBJ2-2; TRBD1 agrees at 9 bases. The CDR3 sequence is 15 residues long. Losses at the gene ends were 6 bases for V and 1 base for J; bases not matched to a gene: 3. Germline-derived CDR1 and CDR2 are SGHTA and FQGNSA. CDR3 loop: CASRKDRGNTGELFF. In DNA, the CDR3 is TGTGCCAGCAGGAAGGACAGGGGGAACACCGGGGAGCTGTTTTTT. The whole variable domain, remainder taken from reference TRBV7-2 and TRBJ2-2, is GAGVSQSPSNKVTEKGKDVELRCDPISGHTALYWYRQSLGQGLEFLIYFQGNSAPDKSGLPSDRFSAERTGGSVSTLTIQRTQQEDSAVYLCASRKDRGNTGELFFGEGSRLTVL.

This clonotype was counted only a few times. This chain links TRBV7-9 with TRBJ1-3, with D unresolved. Per germline, CDR1 SEHNR and CDR2 FQNEAQ (reference sequence). The CDR3 covers 14 residues. V dropped 3 bases and J dropped 1 base, with 7 bases sitting between them. CDR3: CASSLVESGNTIYF. The CDR3 DNA sequence: TGTGCCAGCAGCTTGGTTGAATCTGGAAACACCATATATTTT.

CDR3 region: CSVGPLREETQYF. CDR3 coding DNA: TGCAGCGTTGGCCCTCTCCGAGAGGAGACCCAGTACTTC. J is TRBJ2-5 and V is TRBV29-1, with D hard to call. This CDR3 contains 13 residues. The ends were cut back, 4 bases at V and 5 bases at J, with 14 bases in the middle. Germline V lookup: CDR1 SQVTM, CDR2 ANQGSEA.

CDR3 bases: TGTGCCAGCAGCCCCAAAGAGGGGGCAGTCTATGGCTACACCTTC. Protein sequence: CASSPKEGAVYGYTF. The J gene is TRBJ1-2, the V gene TRBV12-3 or TRBV12-4; TRBD1 aligns across 7 bases. The CDR3 length is 15 residues. J lost 4 bases, V lost 6 bases, and 11 bases had no gene match.

The V call is TRBV27, the J call TRBJ1-5; D is perhaps TRBD1 (5 bases). The germline V gene has CDR1 MNHEY and CDR2 SMNVEV (reference sequence). The CDR3 runs to 14 residues. V gave up 8 bases and J gave up 0 bases, with 11 bases separating them. The CDR3 nucleotides read TGTGCCAGCGGTGACAGTTATAGCAATCAGCCCCAGCATTTT. It codes for CASGDSYSNQPQHF.

The chain employs TRBV5-6 and TRBJ2-1, with D tentatively TRBD1 or TRBD2 (5 bases each). Trimming stripped 5 bases from V and 5 bases from J, with 11 bases between. CDR1 is SGHDT, CDR2 YYEEEE, per germline. The CDR3 sequence is 13 residues long. CDR3 sequence reads: CASSLGVDNEQFF. DNA for the CDR3: TGTGCCAGCAGTCTGGGGGTAGACAATGAGCAGTTCTTC.

This clonotype was found a few times. This chain uses TRBV19 with TRBJ2-7; a possible D gene is TRBD2 (5 bases). Between the trimmed V and J ends, which lost 3 bases and 2 bases, there was a span of 11 bases. This CDR3 region has 14 residues. Germline assignment: CDR1 LNHDA and CDR2 SQIVND (reference sequence). Here the CDR3 reads CASSISGEPYEQYF. In DNA, the CDR3 is TGTGCCAGTAGTATCTCCGGGGAACCCTACGAGCAGTACTTC.

The chain employs TRBV19 and TRBJ2-2; D might be TRBD1 (6 bases). Germline values: CDR1 LNHDA, CDR2 SQIVND (reference sequence). CDR3 length equals 15 residues. Trimming removed 5 bases at V and 3 bases at J, with 13 bases between. The CDR3 region is CASSSQGTYTGELFF. The DNA of the CDR3 is TGTGCCAGTAGTTCGCAGGGGACGTACACCGGGGAGCTGTTTTTT.

This clonotype was counted a few times. The chain has TRBV5-1 and TRBJ1-1; the D gene is possibly TRBD1 (5 bases). The ends were cut back, 4 bases at V and 0 bases at J, with 10 bases in the middle. Germline V gives CDR1 SGHRS, CDR2 YFSETQ. The CDR3 is 14 amino acids. The CDR3 DNA follows: TGCGCCAGCAGCCAGGACACCCTGAACACTGAAGCTTTCTTT. Amino acids: CASSQDTLNTEAFF.

This chain uses TRBV19 with TRBJ2-3; the match to TRBD1 covers 7 bases. The CDR3 contains 16 residues. The ends lost 6 bases at V and 1 base at J; junction bases unmatched: 10. CDR1 LNHDA and CDR2 SQIVND come from the germline V gene (reference sequence). The CDR3 DNA reads as TGTGCCAGTAGGCGACAGGGTCAGGTGCGCACAGATACGCAGTATTTT. Its protein product is CASRRQGQVRTDTQYF.

This clonotype was seen a handful of times. V gene TRBV6-1 combines with J gene TRBJ1-2; no clear D gene. This CDR3 has 14 amino acids. Per germline, CDR1 MNHNS and CDR2 SASEGT. Trimming cost V 4 bases and J 2 bases, with 11 bases left between them. The CDR3 region has the DNA TGTGCCAGCAGTGCCCGGGCCGTGAACTATGGCTACACCTTC. Residues: CASSARAVNYGYTF.